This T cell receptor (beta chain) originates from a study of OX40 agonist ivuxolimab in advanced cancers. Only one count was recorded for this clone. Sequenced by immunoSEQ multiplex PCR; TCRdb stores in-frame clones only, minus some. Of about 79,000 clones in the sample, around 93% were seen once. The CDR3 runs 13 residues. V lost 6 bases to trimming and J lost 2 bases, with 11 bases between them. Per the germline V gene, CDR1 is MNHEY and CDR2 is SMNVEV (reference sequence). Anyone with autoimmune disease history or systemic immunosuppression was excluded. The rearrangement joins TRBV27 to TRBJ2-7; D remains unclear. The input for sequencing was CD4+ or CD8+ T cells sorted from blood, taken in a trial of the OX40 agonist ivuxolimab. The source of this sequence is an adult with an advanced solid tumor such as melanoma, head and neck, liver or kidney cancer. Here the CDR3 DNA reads TGTGCCAGCAGAGGTAGGGCCCCCTACGAGCAGTACTTC. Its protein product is CASRGRAPYEQYF.